The 15 T cell receptor beta chains presented below share a single source sample, sequenced in a study of cytomegalovirus exposure and HLA in healthy donors. 13 Jbeta primers and 60 Vbeta primers were used for the PCR. Using immunoSEQ multiplex PCR, the repertoire was profiled, and TCRdb retains in-frame clones only, with some absent. The data hold fewer than 200,000 clones, with more than 75% observed a single time. Sequenced material: PBMCs. All receptors come from a young woman in good health and CMV-seropositive.

The V and J genes are TRBV18 and TRBJ2-7; no clear D. CDR1 is KGHSH and CDR2 is LQKENI in the germline V gene. Trimming removed 6 bases at V and 5 bases at J, with 17 bases between. CDR3 size: 14 residues. CDR3 sequence reads: CASSPGESAHEQYF. The CDR3 DNA follows: TGTGCCAGCTCCCCAGGTGAGAGTGCCCACGAGCAGTACTTC. The full variable domain, with the rest looked up from reference TRBV18 and TRBJ2-7, is NAGVMQNPRHLVRRRGQEARLRCSPMKGHSHVYWYRQLPEEGLKFMVYLQKENIIDESGMPKERFSAEFPKEGPSILRIQQVVRGDSAAYFCASSPGESAHEQYFGPGTRLTVT.

The chain employs TRBV4-1 and TRBJ2-5, with D maybe TRBD1 (7 bases). Trimming took 1 base from V and 5 from J, leaving 14 bases between them. This CDR3 spans 15 amino acids. Germline values: CDR1 MGHRA, CDR2 YSYEKL. The CDR3 spells CASSQVEGADETQYF. The CDR3, as DNA: TGCGCCAGCAGCCAAGTGGAGGGGGCCGATGAGACCCAGTACTTC.

The CDR3 coding sequence is TGTGCCAGCAGTGAAAAGGCTAGCGGGGGGGCCTACAATGAGCAGTTCTTC. Its protein product is CASSEKASGGAYNEQFF. The rearrangement links TRBV6-4 to TRBJ2-1; 12 bases are a match to TRBD2. In germline, CDR1 is MRHNA, CDR2 SNTAGT. The CDR3 is 17 amino acids. The junction had 5 bases not matched to a gene; V was cut back by 3 bases and J by 2 bases.

The J gene is TRBJ1-1, the V gene TRBV19; TRBD1 aligns across 7 bases. The ends lost 2 bases at V and 7 bases at J; junction bases unmatched: 4. Per germline, CDR1 LNHDA and CDR2 SQIVND (reference sequence). This CDR3 spans 13 amino acids. The CDR3 DNA reads TGTGCCAGTAGTATAATGACAGGGAGTGAAGCTTTCTTT. This encodes CASSIMTGSEAFF. Combining the CDR3 with reference TRBV19 and TRBJ1-1 gives the whole variable domain DGGITQSPKYLFRKEGQNVTLSCEQNLNHDAMYWYRQDPGQGLRLIYYSQIVNDFQKGDIAEGYSVSREKKESFPLTVTSAQKNPTAFYLCASSIMTGSEAFFGQGTRLTVV.

This clone was seen only a few times. CDR3 bases: TGTGCCAGCAGCCAAGACGACCGGGCCTACAATGAGCAGTTCTTC. Amino acid sequence: CASSQDDRAYNEQFF. The chain recombines TRBV4-2 with TRBJ2-1; D ambiguous. The CDR3 length is 15 residues. The V gene's germline CDR1 is LGHNA and CDR2 YNFKEQ. V lost 0 bases to trimming and J lost 2 bases, with 8 bases between them.

This clone was seen only once. The V gene is TRBV27, the J gene TRBJ2-1; TRBD2 matches at 10 bases. Germline V gene lookup returns CDR1 MNHEY and CDR2 SMNVEV (reference sequence). CDR3 size: 15 residues. V lost 2 bases to trimming and J lost 5 bases; unmatched junction nucleotides: 3. The CDR3 region has the DNA TGTGCCAGCAGTTTAATTCTAGCGGGAGACAATGAGCAGTTCTTC. Amino acid sequence: CASSLILAGDNEQFF.

V gene TRBV28 combines with J gene TRBJ2-3; 9 bases align to TRBD2. Germline V gene data show CDR1 as MDHEN and CDR2 as SYDVKM. The CDR3 length is 15 residues. V shed 3 bases and J 14 bases; nucleotides not matched to a gene: 15. The CDR3 protein is CASSFPADSGTSRYF. CDR3 sequence (DNA): TGTGCCAGCAGTTTCCCAGCCGATTCCGGGACTAGCCGGTATTTT.

The chain links TRBV7-6 to TRBJ2-5, with TRBD1 matching 7 bases. The J call is in doubt because the DNA end fits TRBJ2-7 better. The CDR3 runs to 14 residues. Germline CDR1 is SGHVS and CDR2 is FNYEAQ. The CDR3 sequence is CASRLGTETYEQYF. The CDR3 coding sequence is TGTGCCAGCAGACTCGGGACAGAGACCTACGAGCAGTACTTC.

The chain links TRBV6-1 to TRBJ2-1; maybe TRBD2 (6 bases). The ends were cut back, 4 bases at V and 1 base at J, with 17 bases in the middle. Germline V gene data show CDR1 as MNHNS and CDR2 as SASEGT. The CDR3 is 17 amino acids. The CDR3 region has the DNA TGTGCCAGCAGTGCCCTAGCGCCACCGTATTCCTACAATGAGCAGTTCTTC. The encoded protein is CASSALAPPYSYNEQFF.

The chain employs TRBV30 and TRBJ1-6, with 9 positions matching TRBD1. From germline, CDR1 is GTSNPN and CDR2 SVGIG (reference sequence). The CDR3 spans 14 residues. With 3 bases clipped from V and 7 bases from J, the junction kept 4 bases outside the gene matches. CDR3 amino acids: CAWSRGQGNSPLHF. The CDR3 coding sequence is TGTGCCTGGAGCCGAGGACAGGGGAATTCACCCCTCCACTTT.

This clone was detected only a few times. The chain carries TRBV30 and TRBJ1-2; 7 nucleotides align to TRBD1. Germline-derived CDR1 and CDR2 are GTSNPN and SVGIG (reference sequence). The CDR3 sequence is 14 residues long. V lost 3 bases, J lost 3 bases, and 7 bases stayed unmatched. For the CDR3, the DNA is TGTGCCTGGAGCCTACAGGGGAGAGACTATGGCTACACCTTC. Amino acid sequence: CAWSLQGRDYGYTF.

The CDR3 bases are TGCGCCAGCAGCTGGGGACTAGCGGGGGGAACCGGGGAGCTGTTTTTT. Residues: CASSWGLAGGTGELFF. The chain is built from TRBV5-1 and TRBJ2-2; 15 bases match TRBD2. This CDR3 has 16 amino acids. Germline V CDR1 and CDR2: SGHRS, YFSETQ. J lost 5 bases, V lost 3 bases, and 2 bases had no gene match.

The chain joins TRBV27 to TRBJ1-2; D is possibly TRBD1 (5 bases). V lost 2 bases and J 2 bases, leaving 9 bases between the germline ends. Looked up from germline, CDR1 is MNHEY and CDR2 is SMNVEV (reference sequence). This CDR3 contains 14 residues. CDR3 sequence: CASSLDRSNYGYTF. The CDR3 bases are TGTGCCAGCAGTTTAGACAGATCCAACTATGGCTACACCTTC.

The genes are TRBV9 and TRBJ2-7; 11 nucleotides align to TRBD1. Germline V gene lookup returns CDR1 SGDLS and CDR2 YYNGEE. The CDR3 is 17 residues long. The V gene end was trimmed by 3 bases and the J gene end by 0 bases; junction bases not matched to a gene: 8. The CDR3 loop reads CASSAGPGQGDSYEQYF. CDR3 sequence (DNA): TGTGCCAGCAGCGCGGGACCGGGACAGGGGGACTCCTACGAGCAGTACTTC.

The chain joins TRBV5-8 to TRBJ2-4; TRBD1 is a possible D gene (6 bases). CDR1 is SGHTS, CDR2 YDEGEE, per germline. V was cut by 4 bases and J by 0 bases, with 17 bases left in between. There are 17 residues in the CDR3. The CDR3 here is CASSEHPGHLAKNIQYF. DNA of the CDR3: TGTGCCAGCAGCGAGCACCCGGGACATCTAGCCAAAAACATTCAGTACTTC.